The clone carrying this T cell receptor (beta chain) showed up just a few times. Its specificity is unknown. The data originate from a study of post-analysis software for immune sequencing data. Unique molecular identifiers were present in the TCR beta cDNA libraries. TCRdb reprocessed the PCR reads with MiXCR, giving one entry per CDR3 protein. The sample lists some 160,000 distinct CDR3 sequences; about 34% were seen once. Whole-study results and caveats: Significantly lower normalized Chao1 diversity was found in patients with multiple sclerosis relative to controls.

V was shortened by 6 bases and J by 4 bases, with 16 bases between the two germline ends. The CDR3 runs 16 residues. Sample: blood, taken after autologous hematopoietic stem cell transplantation. The TCR was taken from a girl between 10 and 17 years old with multiple sclerosis. The chain combines TRBV12-3 or TRBV12-4 with TRBJ2-6, with D uncertain. The DNA for the CDR3 is TGTGCCAGCAGGAAGGGTCTACTTGAGGGGGCCAACGTCCTGACTTTC. This sequence encodes CASRKGLLEGANVLTF.